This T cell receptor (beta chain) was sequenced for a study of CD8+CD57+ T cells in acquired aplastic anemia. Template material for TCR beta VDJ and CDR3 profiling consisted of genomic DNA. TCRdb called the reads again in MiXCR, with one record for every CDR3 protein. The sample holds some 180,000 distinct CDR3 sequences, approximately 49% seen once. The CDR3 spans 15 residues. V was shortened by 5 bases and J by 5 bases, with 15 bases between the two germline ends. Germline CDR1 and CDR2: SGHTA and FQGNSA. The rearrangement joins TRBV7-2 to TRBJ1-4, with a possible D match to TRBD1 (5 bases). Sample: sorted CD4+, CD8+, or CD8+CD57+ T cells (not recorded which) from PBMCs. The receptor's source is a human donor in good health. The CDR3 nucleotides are TGTGCCAGCAGCCTCCTTCTGCAGGGAAATGAAAAACTGTTTTTT. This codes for CASSLLLQGNEKLFF. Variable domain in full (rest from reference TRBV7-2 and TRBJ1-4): GAGVSQSPSNKVTEKGKDVELRCDPISGHTALYWYRQSLGQGLEFLIYFQGNSAPDKSGLPSDRFSAERTGGSVSTLTIQRTQQEDSAVYLCASSLLLQGNEKLFFGSGTQLSVL.